Below, one T cell receptor (beta chain) is given with its context. Antigen specificity is unknown. This table comes from immunoSEQ multiplex PCR, and its TCRdb copy is limited to in-frame clones, with some not included. The sample lists 50,000 to 70,000 clones, 65% to 85% occurring once. Blood got drawn at baseline, again on cycle 4 day 1, and then on cycle 7 day 1. There are 14 residues in the CDR3. Trimming cost V 6 bases and J 4 bases, with 16 bases left between them. The V gene's germline CDR1 is MNHEY and CDR2 SVGAGI. This sample is part of a study of OX40 agonist ivuxolimab in advanced cancers. Broader study findings: In the 0.1 to 3.0 mg/kg range, CD4+ and CD8+ blood T cells had expanded clonally by week 6. Some of the lowest clonal expansion was seen in partial responders at 0.1-3.0 mg/kg. Among some nonresponders, normalized T-cell clonal expansion was also low.

This specimen consisted of CD4+ or CD8+ T cells sorted from blood, obtained in a trial of the OX40 agonist ivuxolimab. This chain connects TRBV6-5 to TRBJ2-7; possible D gene TRBD1, 7 bases. The source of this sequence is an adult with an advanced solid tumor such as melanoma, head and neck, liver or kidney cancer. As DNA, the CDR3 is TGTGCCAGCAGAGAGGGGGGACAGTATTACGAGCAGTACTTC. Translated: CASREGGQYYEQYF.